Each of the 14 T cell receptor beta chains below was sequenced from the same sample in a study of OX40 agonist ivuxolimab in advanced cancers. Using immunoSEQ multiplex PCR, the repertoire was profiled, and TCRdb retains in-frame clones only, with some absent. The data hold approximately 98,000 clones, with approximately 80% observed a single time. The sequences come from CD4+ or CD8+ T cells sorted from blood, collected in a trial of the OX40 agonist ivuxolimab. Receptors originate from an adult with an advanced solid tumor such as melanoma, head and neck, liver or kidney cancer.

V usage is TRBV7-6 and J usage is TRBJ2-1; TRBD1 agrees at 10 bases. The CDR3 runs 15 residues. The J segment lost 5 bases and the V segment lost 4 bases, leaving 5 bases of the junction unmatched. Germline values: CDR1 SGHVS, CDR2 FNYEAQ. CDR3 sequence: CASSWTGGNHNEQFF. The CDR3 DNA sequence: TGTGCCAGCAGCTGGACAGGGGGTAATCACAATGAGCAGTTCTTC.

The chain joins TRBV29-1 to TRBJ2-1, with 10 nucleotides matching TRBD2. The trim removed 7 bases at V and 10 bases at J, leaving 13 bases unmatched. The CDR3 sequence is 14 residues long. Germline assignment: CDR1 SQVTM and CDR2 ANQGSEA. CDR3 DNA sequence: TGCAGCGGCGTAAGGATTAGCGGGAGGCGGGAGCAGTTCTTC. Its protein is CSGVRISGRREQFF.

This clone showed up just a few times. The chain is built from TRBV5-4 and TRBJ2-1; D is uncertain. The CDR3 is 12 amino acids. In germline, CDR1 is SGHNT, CDR2 YYREEE (reference sequence). Deletions cut 2 bases from V and 7 bases from J, with 7 bases between. CDR3 bases: TGTGCCAGCAGCTTAGACCGGAATGAGCAGTTCTTC. Translation: CASSLDRNEQFF.

V gene TRBV11-2 combines with J gene TRBJ2-2; 11 bases map to TRBD2. Per germline, CDR1 SGHAT and CDR2 FQNNGV. The CDR3 runs to 16 residues. The V segment lost 0 bases and the J segment 4 bases; nucleotides outside the gene matches: 1. CDR3 in amino acids: CASSLELAGATGELFF. In nucleotides, the CDR3 is TGTGCCAGCAGCTTAGAACTAGCGGGAGCCACCGGGGAGCTGTTTTTT.

The chain carries TRBV19 and TRBJ2-5, with 9 bases identical to TRBD1. Germline trimming cut 1 base from V and 2 bases from J; bases unmatched to any gene: 5. This CDR3 comprises 16 residues. The germline V gene encodes CDR1 LNHDA and CDR2 SQIVND (reference sequence). CDR3 residues: CASSIGGTGKQETQYF. CDR3 sequence (DNA): TGTGCCAGTAGTATAGGAGGGACAGGGAAACAAGAGACCCAGTACTTC.

This clone was recorded a few times. The chain links TRBV7-2 to TRBJ2-7; D is unresolved. CDR3 length: 13 residues. The germline V gene encodes CDR1 SGHTA and CDR2 FQGNSA. Trimming cost V 2 bases and J 1 base, with 6 bases left between them. The DNA for the CDR3 is TGTGCCAGCAGCTTAAGCCAATCCTACGAGCAGTACTTC. Amino acid sequence: CASSLSQSYEQYF.

CDR3 in amino acids: CASSSRLAENNEQFF. Written as DNA, the CDR3 is TGCGCCAGCAGCTCCCGACTAGCGGAGAACAATGAGCAGTTCTTC. This chain uses TRBV5-1 with TRBJ2-1; 9 bases align to TRBD2. With V trimmed by 3 bases and J by 5 bases, 6 bases remained unmatched. The germline V gene encodes CDR1 SGHRS and CDR2 YFSETQ. This CDR3 is 15 amino acids long.

This chain connects TRBV7-2 to TRBJ1-2; D gene unclear. Germline CDR1 reads SGHTA; CDR2 reads FQGNSA. The CDR3 contains 17 residues. V was shortened by 3 bases and J by 5 bases, with 22 bases between the two germline ends. The CDR3 DNA reads as TGTGCCAGCAGCTTCCCACCAAATGGCCGGGCGGGGTATGGCTACACCTTC. Encoded protein: CASSFPPNGRAGYGYTF.

The J gene is TRBJ2-7, the V gene TRBV20-1; no clear D. The ends were cut back, 3 bases at V and 6 bases at J, with 9 bases in the middle. Germline loops: CDR1 DFQATT, CDR2 SNEGSKA (reference sequence). The CDR3 is made up of 11 amino acids. DNA for the CDR3: TGCAGTGCTAGGTCCATTACCGAGCAGTACTTC. Its translation: CSARSITEQYF.

The chain links TRBV7-8 to TRBJ2-4; 7 bases agree with TRBD2. The CDR3 totals 18 residues. CDR1 SGHVS and CDR2 FQNEAQ come from the germline V gene. V gave up 4 bases and J gave up 1 base; unmatched junction bases: 13. The CDR3 spells CASSSRGEVERAKNIQYF. CDR3 DNA: TGTGCCAGCAGCTCTCGGGGGGAAGTTGAAAGGGCCAAAAACATTCAGTACTTC.

The genes are TRBV4-2 and TRBJ2-7; 13 bases are a match to TRBD2. The ends lost 4 bases at V and 3 bases at J; junction bases unmatched: 3. Germline CDR1 LGHNA, CDR2 YNFKEQ. The length of the CDR3 is 15 residues. The CDR3 is CASSRGLAGHYEQYF. For the CDR3, the DNA is TGTGCCAGCAGCCGGGGACTAGCGGGACACTACGAGCAGTACTTC.

This rearrangement joins TRBV27 to TRBJ2-1, with TRBD1 identical over 8 bases. Germline CDR1 reads MNHEY; CDR2 reads SMNVEV (reference sequence). J was trimmed by 8 bases and V by 3 bases; bases with no gene match: 12. The CDR3 runs 16 residues. The chain's CDR3 is CASSLVPGQARDEQFF. The CDR3, as DNA: TGTGCCAGCAGTTTGGTCCCGGGACAGGCGCGGGATGAGCAGTTCTTC.

V and J are TRBV30 and TRBJ1-1; TRBD1 aligns across 9 bases. Germline CDR1 and CDR2: GTSNPN and SVGIG (reference sequence). V shed 4 bases, J shed 1 base, and the junction held 10 bases outside the gene matches. The CDR3 has 16 amino acids. CDR3 DNA sequence: TGTGCCTGGATACCGGGACAGGGCCACCCGAACACTGAAGCTTTCTTT. Protein sequence: CAWIPGQGHPNTEAFF.

J is TRBJ1-2 and V is TRBV4-2; TRBD1 might be the D (5 bases). Deletions cut 1 base from V and 1 base from J, with 13 bases between. Looked up from germline, CDR1 is LGHNA and CDR2 is YNFKEQ. This CDR3 is 16 amino acids long. The CDR3 loop reads CASSQGGRGGNYGYTF. The CDR3 DNA follows: TGTGCCAGCAGCCAAGGTGGAAGGGGAGGTAACTATGGCTACACCTTC.